Reported below is one T cell receptor beta chain. The antigen is not known. Treatment: oral pan-JAK inhibitor, 5-10 mg twice daily. It was cDNA, reverse transcribed from extracted RNA, that served as the sequencing template. The data were produced by immunoSEQ multiplex PCR, yet TCRdb's version contains in-frame clones alone and is incomplete. The sample comprises around 190,000 clones, around 64% of which are singletons, and 1.3% rests with the top ten. The entry originates in a study of CD8+ T cells in alopecia areata. Findings and caveats of the study: The study also sequences resident alphabeta T cells of normal skin in scalp samples. Scalp lesions, especially in alopecia totalis/universalis, had higher clonality than normal scalp.

Trimming shortened V by 0 bases and J by 1 base, and 7 bases separated the two germline ends. The CDR3 has 14 amino acids. The germline V gene encodes CDR1 SGHRS and CDR2 YFSETQ. The genes are TRBV5-1 and TRBJ1-1, with D unresolved. This specimen was CD4+ T cells sorted from blood, taken between weeks 47 and 50, from a patient treated with tofacitinib. This clonotype originated in a human donor with alopecia areata. Here the CDR3 reads CASSLGYGNTEAFF. The CDR3 DNA follows: TGCGCCAGCAGCTTGGGTTACGGGAACACTGAAGCTTTCTTT. The entire variable domain, with the rest obtained from reference TRBV5-1 and TRBJ1-1, is as follows: KAGVTQTPRYLIKTRGQQVTLSCSPISGHRSVSWYQQTPGQGLQFLFEYFSETQRNKGNFPGRFSGRQFSNSRSEMNVSTLELGDSALYLCASSLGYGNTEAFFGQGTRLTVV.